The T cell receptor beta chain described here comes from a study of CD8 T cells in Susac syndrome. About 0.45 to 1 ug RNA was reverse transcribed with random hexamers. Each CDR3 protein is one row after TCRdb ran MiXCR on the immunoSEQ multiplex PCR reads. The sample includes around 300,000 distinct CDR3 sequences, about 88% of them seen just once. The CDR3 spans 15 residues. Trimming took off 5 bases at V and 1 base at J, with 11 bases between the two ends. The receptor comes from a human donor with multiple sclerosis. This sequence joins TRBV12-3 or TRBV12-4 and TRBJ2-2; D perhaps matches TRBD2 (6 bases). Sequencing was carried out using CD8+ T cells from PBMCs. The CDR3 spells CASSRDSMNTGELFF. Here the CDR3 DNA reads TGTGCCAGCAGTCGGGACTCCATGAACACCGGGGAGCTGTTTTTT.